Given below is one T cell receptor beta chain in context. The antigen remains unidentified. In germline, CDR1 is SGHTA, CDR2 FQGTGA. The CDR3 sequence is 14 residues long. V lost 1 base and J lost 9, with 13 bases in between. The data were obtained in a study of cytomegalovirus exposure and HLA in healthy donors. The study, taken as a whole, reports: It was 150 to 200 TCR beta chains that were listed as cytomegalovirus-associated. High sensitivity and specificity were reportedly achieved when the classifier diagnosed cytomegalovirus status.

Sequencing used immunoSEQ multiplex PCR; TCRdb keeps in-frame clones, though not all of them. The profile shows 250,000 to 350,000 clones, roughly 85% of them singletons. The chain has TRBV7-3 and TRBJ1-5; D gene uncertain. The sample was PBMCs. This TCR came from a woman between 18 and 29 years old in good health and CMV-seronegative. CDR3 nucleotides: TGTGCCAGCAGCTTAATGACTGCCCTTTCGCCCCAGCATTTT. This encodes CASSLMTALSPQHF.